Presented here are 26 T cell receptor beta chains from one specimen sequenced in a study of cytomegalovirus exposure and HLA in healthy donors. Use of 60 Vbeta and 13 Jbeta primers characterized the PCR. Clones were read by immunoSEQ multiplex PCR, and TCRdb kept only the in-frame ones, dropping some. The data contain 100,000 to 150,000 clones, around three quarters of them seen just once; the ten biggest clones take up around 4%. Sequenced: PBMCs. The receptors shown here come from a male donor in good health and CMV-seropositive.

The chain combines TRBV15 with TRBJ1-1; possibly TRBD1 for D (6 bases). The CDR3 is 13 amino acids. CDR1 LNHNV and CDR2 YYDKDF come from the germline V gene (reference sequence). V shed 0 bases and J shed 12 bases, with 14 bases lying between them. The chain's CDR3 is CATSRDSHRATFF. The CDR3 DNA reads TGTGCCACCAGCAGAGATTCCCACAGGGCGACTTTCTTT.

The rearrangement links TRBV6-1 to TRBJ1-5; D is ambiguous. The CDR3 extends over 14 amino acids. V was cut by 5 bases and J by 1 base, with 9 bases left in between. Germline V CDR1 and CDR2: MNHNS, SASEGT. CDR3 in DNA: TGTGCCAGCAGTTCCGGAGGGAGCAATCAGCCCCAGCATTTT. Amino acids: CASSSGGSNQPQHF.

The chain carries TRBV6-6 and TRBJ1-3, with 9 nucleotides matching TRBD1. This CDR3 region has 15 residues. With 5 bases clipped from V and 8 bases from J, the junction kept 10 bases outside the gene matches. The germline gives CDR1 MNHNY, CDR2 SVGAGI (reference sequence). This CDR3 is CASSNTQGAMHTIYF. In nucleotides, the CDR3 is TGTGCCAGCAGTAACACACAGGGGGCAATGCACACCATATATTTT.

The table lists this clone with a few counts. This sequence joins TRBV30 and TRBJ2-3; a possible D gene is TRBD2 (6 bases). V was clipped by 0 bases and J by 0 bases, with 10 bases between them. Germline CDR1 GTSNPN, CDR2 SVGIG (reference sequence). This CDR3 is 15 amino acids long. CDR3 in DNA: TGTGCCTGGAGTGTCGGGGGAGTGAGCACAGATACGCAGTATTTT. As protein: CAWSVGGVSTDTQYF.

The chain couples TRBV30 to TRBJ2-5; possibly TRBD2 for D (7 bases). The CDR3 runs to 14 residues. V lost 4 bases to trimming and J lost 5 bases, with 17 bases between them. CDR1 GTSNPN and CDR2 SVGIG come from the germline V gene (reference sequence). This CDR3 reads CAWNRGGPGETQYF. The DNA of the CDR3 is TGTGCCTGGAACCGCGGGGGCCCCGGGGAGACCCAGTACTTC. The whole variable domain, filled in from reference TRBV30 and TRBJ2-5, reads SQTIHQWPATLVQPVGSPLSLECTVEGTSNPNLYWYRQAAGRGLQLLFYSVGIGQISSEVPQNLSASRPQDRQFILSSKKLLLSDSGFYLCAWNRGGPGETQYFGPGTRLLVL.

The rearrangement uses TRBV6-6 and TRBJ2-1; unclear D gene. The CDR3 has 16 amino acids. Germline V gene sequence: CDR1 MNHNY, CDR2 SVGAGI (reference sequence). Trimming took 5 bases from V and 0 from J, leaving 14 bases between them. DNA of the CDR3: TGTGCCAGCAGTGGGTTACTGGGCAGCTCCTACAATGAGCAGTTCTTC. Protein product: CASSGLLGSSYNEQFF.

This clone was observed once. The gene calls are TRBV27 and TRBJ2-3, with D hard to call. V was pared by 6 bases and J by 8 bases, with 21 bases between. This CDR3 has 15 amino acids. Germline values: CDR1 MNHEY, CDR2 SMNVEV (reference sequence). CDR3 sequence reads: CASRSPRGALGTQYF. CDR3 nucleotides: TGTGCCAGCAGGTCTCCTAGAGGTGCCTTAGGTACGCAGTATTTT.

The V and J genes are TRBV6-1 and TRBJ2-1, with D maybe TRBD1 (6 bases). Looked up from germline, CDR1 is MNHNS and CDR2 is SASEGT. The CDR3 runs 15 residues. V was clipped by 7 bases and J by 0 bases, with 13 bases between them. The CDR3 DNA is TGTGCCAGCACTGGTACAGGGCCCTCCTACAATGAGCAGTTCTTC. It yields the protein CASTGTGPSYNEQFF.

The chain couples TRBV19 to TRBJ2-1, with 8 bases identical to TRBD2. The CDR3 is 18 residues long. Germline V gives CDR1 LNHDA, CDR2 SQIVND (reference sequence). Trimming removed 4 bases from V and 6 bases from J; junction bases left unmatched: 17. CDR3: CASSNYPAGLAGINEQFF. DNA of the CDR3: TGTGCCAGTAGTAACTACCCGGCCGGGTTAGCGGGGATCAATGAGCAGTTCTTC.

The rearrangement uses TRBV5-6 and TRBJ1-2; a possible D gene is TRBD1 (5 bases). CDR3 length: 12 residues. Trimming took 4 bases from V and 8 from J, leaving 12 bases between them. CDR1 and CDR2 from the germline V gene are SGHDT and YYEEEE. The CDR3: CASSPDTGGYTF. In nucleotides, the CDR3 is TGTGCCAGCAGCCCGGACACGGGCGGCTACACCTTC.

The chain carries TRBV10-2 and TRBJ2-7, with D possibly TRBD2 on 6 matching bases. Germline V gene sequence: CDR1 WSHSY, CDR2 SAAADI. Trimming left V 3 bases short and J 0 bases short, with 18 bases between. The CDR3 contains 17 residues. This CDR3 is CASSESVGSSVSYEQYF. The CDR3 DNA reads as TGCGCCAGCAGTGAATCGGTAGGGTCTAGCGTCTCCTACGAGCAGTACTTC.

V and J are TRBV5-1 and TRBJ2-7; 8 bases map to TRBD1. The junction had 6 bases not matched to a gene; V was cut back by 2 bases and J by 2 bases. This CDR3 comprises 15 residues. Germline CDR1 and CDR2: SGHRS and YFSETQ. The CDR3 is CASSLRQGLPYEQYF. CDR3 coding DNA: TGCGCCAGCAGCTTAAGACAGGGGCTACCCTACGAGCAGTACTTC. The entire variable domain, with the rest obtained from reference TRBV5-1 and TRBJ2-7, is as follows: KAGVTQTPRYLIKTRGQQVTLSCSPISGHRSVSWYQQTPGQGLQFLFEYFSETQRNKGNFPGRFSGRQFSNSRSEMNVSTLELGDSALYLCASSLRQGLPYEQYFGPGTRLTVT.

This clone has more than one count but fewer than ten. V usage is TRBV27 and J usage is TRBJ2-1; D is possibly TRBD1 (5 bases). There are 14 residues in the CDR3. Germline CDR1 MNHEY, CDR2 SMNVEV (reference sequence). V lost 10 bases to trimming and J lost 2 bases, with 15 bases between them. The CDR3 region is CATQLGRTYNEQFF. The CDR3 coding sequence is TGTGCCACCCAATTGGGGCGGACCTACAATGAGCAGTTCTTC.

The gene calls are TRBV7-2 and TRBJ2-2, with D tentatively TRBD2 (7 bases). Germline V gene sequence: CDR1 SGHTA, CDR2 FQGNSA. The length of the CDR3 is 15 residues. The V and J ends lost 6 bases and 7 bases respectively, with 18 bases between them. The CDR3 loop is CASSFTSEGDGELFF. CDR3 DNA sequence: TGTGCCAGCAGTTTTACTAGCGAGGGGGACGGGGAGCTGTTTTTT.

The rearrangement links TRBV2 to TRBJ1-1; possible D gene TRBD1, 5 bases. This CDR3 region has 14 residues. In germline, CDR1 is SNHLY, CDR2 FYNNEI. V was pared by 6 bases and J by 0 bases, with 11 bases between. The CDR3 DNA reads TGTGCCAGCAGCCTGACAGACGTGAACACTGAAGCTTTCTTT. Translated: CASSLTDVNTEAFF.

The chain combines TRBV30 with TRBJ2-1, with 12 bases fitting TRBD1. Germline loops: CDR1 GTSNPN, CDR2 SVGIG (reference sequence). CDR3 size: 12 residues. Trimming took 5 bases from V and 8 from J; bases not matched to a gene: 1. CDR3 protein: CAWGTGGHEQFF. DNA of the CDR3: TGTGCCTGGGGGACAGGGGGCCATGAGCAGTTCTTC.

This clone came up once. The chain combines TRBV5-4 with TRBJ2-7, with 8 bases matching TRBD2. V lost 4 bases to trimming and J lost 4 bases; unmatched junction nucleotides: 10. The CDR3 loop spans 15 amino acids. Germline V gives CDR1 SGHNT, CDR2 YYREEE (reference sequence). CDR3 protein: CASSRGGGSGYEQYF. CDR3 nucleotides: TGTGCCAGCAGCAGGGGCGGGGGGTCGGGGTACGAGCAGTACTTC.

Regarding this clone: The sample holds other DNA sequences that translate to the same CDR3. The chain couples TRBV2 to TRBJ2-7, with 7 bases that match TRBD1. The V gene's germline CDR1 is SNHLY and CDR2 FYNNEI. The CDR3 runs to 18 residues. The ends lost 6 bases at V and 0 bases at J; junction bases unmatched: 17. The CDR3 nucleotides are TGTGCCAGCAGGCCCGCTCGGGACAGCCGAAACCACTCCTACGAGCAGTACTTC. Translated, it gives CASRPARDSRNHSYEQYF.

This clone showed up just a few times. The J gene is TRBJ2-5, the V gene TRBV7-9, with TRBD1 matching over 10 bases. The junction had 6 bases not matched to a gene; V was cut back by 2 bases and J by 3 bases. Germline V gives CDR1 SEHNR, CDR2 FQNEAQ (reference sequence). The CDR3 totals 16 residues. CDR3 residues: CASSLIETGGKETQYF. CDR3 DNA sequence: TGTGCCAGCAGCTTAATAGAGACAGGGGGCAAAGAGACCCAGTACTTC.

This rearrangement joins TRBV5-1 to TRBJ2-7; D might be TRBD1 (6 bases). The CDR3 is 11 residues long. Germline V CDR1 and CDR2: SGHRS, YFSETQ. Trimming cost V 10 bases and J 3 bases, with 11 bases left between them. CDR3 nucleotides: TGCGCCTCAAAGGGGGTCTACGAGCAGTACTTC. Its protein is CASKGVYEQYF.

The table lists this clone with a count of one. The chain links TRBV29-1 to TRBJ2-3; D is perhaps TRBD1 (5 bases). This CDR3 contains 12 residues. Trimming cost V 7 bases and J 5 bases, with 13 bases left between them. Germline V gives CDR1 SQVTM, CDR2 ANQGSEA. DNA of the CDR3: TGCAGCGCAAGAGCAGGGTTAGATACGCAGTATTTT. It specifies CSARAGLDTQYF.

CDR3 sequence: CASSPRQVSNTGELFF. DNA of the CDR3: TGTGCCAGCTCACCAAGGCAGGTCTCGAACACCGGGGAGCTGTTTTTT. This rearrangement joins TRBV18 to TRBJ2-2; D uncertain. CDR3 length: 16 residues. The germline gives CDR1 KGHSH, CDR2 LQKENI. The V end was cut by 2 bases, the J end by 0 bases, with 10 bases between.

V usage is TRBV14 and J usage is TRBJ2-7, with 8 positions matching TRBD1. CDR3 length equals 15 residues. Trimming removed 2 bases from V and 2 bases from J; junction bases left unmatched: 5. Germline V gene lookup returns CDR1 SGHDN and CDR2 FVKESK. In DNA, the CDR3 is TGTGCCAGCAGCCAACCCGGGACAGGCACCTACGAGCAGTACTTC. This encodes CASSQPGTGTYEQYF.

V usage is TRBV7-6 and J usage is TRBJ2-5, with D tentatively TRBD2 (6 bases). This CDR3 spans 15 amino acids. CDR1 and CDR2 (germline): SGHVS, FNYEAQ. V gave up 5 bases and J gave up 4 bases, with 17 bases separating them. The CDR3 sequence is CASSRAWGEGETQYF. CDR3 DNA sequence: TGTGCCAGCAGCCGCGCCTGGGGGGAAGGAGAGACCCAGTACTTC.

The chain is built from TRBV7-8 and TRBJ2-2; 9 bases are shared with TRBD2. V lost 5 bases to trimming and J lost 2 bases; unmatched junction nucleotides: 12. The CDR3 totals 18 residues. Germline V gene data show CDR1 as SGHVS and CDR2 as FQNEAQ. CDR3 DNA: TGTGCCAGCAGCCCCACTGCTGGACTAGCGAGAAACACCGGGGAGCTGTTTTTT. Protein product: CASSPTAGLARNTGELFF.

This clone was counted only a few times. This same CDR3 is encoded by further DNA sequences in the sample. The CDR3 bases are TGTGCCAGCAGCCCAGGGGGCAGCAATCAGCCCCAGCATTTT. It specifies CASSPGGSNQPQHF. The chain joins TRBV28 to TRBJ1-5; 8 nucleotides match TRBD1. The CDR3 is 14 residues long. The germline V gene has CDR1 MDHEN and CDR2 SYDVKM. After removal of 6 bases from V and 1 base from J, the junction contained 2 bases not matched to a gene.